Listed below are T cell receptor beta chains from one sample, sequenced in a study of sequential checkpoint blockade in melanoma. Generated by immunoSEQ multiplex PCR, the TCRdb table keeps only in-frame clones and is missing some. Of 3,000 to 4,000 clones in the sample, roughly 24% were seen once. The source material was tumor tissue (inferred from file names), sampled from a patient given nivolumab and ipilimumab in sequence. All receptors derive from a human donor with melanoma. CDR3s include the opening cysteine and the closing phenylalanine or tryptophan. A D gene is named only where the DNA matches it firmly. The size entry is marked missing in some rows and otherwise reads once, few, many or a size class.

J: TRBJ1-1
length: 15
V: TRBV9
D: .
size: medium-sized
CDR3: CASSASGTLNTEAFF
DNA: TGTGCCAGCAGCGCCTCCGGGACCTTGAACACTGAAGCTTTCTTT

J: TRBJ2-3
length: 14
V: TRBV10-2
D: .
size: .
CDR3: CASMAGWTTDTQYF
DNA: TGCGCCAGCATGGCAGGGTGGACCACAGATACGCAGTATTTT

J: TRBJ1-4
length: 15
V: TRBV4-1
D: .
size: few
CDR3: CASSHMRATNEKLFF
DNA: TGCGCCAGCAGCCATATGAGGGCAACTAATGAAAAACTGTTTTTT

J: TRBJ2-2
length: 15
V: TRBV6-8
D: .
size: .
CDR3: CASSTLAPNTGELFF
DNA: TGTGCCAGCAGTACCCTCGCCCCGAACACCGGGGAGCTGTTTTTT

J: TRBJ2-2
length: 14
V: TRBV6-8
D: .
size: few
CDR3: CASGGRWNTGELFF
DNA: TGTGCCAGCGGGGGAAGATGGAACACCGGGGAGCTGTTTTTT

J: TRBJ1-2
length: 17
V: TRBV11-3
D: TRBD1
size: many
CDR3: CASSLVGTGDLNYGYTF
DNA: TGTGCCAGCAGCTTAGTCGGGACAGGGGACCTTAACTATGGCTACACCTTC

J: TRBJ1-6
length: 12
V: TRBV18
D: .
size: .
CDR3: CASRRDNSPLHF
DNA: TGTGCCAGCCGACGGGATAATTCACCCCTCCACTTT

J: TRBJ1-1
length: 14
V: TRBV11-3
D: .
size: many
CDR3: CASSLGPSNTEAFF
DNA: TGTGCCAGCAGCTTAGGCCCCTCGAACACTGAAGCTTTCTTT

J: TRBJ2-7
length: 15
V: TRBV6-8
D: TRBD1
size: few
CDR3: CASSEGQGTHYEQYF
DNA: TGTGCCAGCAGTGAGGGACAGGGAACCCACTACGAGCAGTACTTC

J: TRBJ2-1
length: 14
V: TRBV12-5
D: TRBD1
size: few
CDR3: CASAPGQAYNEQFF
DNA: TGTGCTAGTGCCCCGGGACAGGCCTACAATGAGCAGTTCTTC

J: TRBJ1-1
length: 12
V: TRBV6-8
D: .
size: few
CDR3: CASRVGSTEAFF
DNA: TGTGCCAGCAGAGTAGGGAGCACTGAAGCTTTCTTT

J: TRBJ1-1
length: 15
V: TRBV19
D: TRBD1
size: .
CDR3: CASSHRPDRENEAFF
DNA: TGTGCCAGTAGTCACCGCCCGGACAGGGAGAATGAAGCTTTCTTT

J: TRBJ2-7
length: 15
V: TRBV11-3
D: .
size: many
CDR3: CASSLSPDISYEQYF
DNA: TGTGCCAGCAGCTTAAGTCCGGACATTTCCTACGAGCAGTACTTC

J: TRBJ1-4
length: 16
V: TRBV28
D: .
size: .
CDR3: CASMAGPGPPNEKLFF
DNA: TGTGCCAGCATGGCTGGACCGGGTCCTCCTAATGAAAAACTGTTTTTT

J: TRBJ1-3
length: 16
V: TRBV5-1
D: .
size: .
CDR3: CASSLAGSSSGNTIYF
DNA: TGCGCCAGCAGCTTGGCAGGCTCAAGCTCTGGAAACACCATATATTTT

J: TRBJ1-5
length: 14
V: TRBV19
D: TRBD1
size: .
CDR3: CASSGPDRVQPQHF
DNA: TGTGCCAGTAGTGGCCCCGACAGGGTTCAGCCCCAGCATTTT

J: TRBJ1-1
length: 14
V: TRBV11-3
D: .
size: medium-sized
CDR3: CASSLDGGNTEAFF
DNA: TGTGCCAGCAGCTTAGATGGTGGGAACACTGAAGCTTTCTTT

J: TRBJ2-3
length: 16
V: TRBV9
D: TRBD2
size: .
CDR3: CASSVVAGGHGDTQYF
DNA: TGTGCCAGCAGCGTAGTAGCGGGGGGCCATGGAGATACGCAGTATTTT

J: TRBJ2-5
length: 15
V: TRBV5-1
D: .
size: .
CDR3: CASSSAPGVQETQYF
DNA: TGCGCCAGCAGCTCGGCCCCCGGGGTCCAAGAGACCCAGTACTTC

J: TRBJ2-1
length: 14
V: TRBV11-3
D: TRBD2
size: few
CDR3: CASSYSGGDNEQFF
DNA: TGTGCCAGCAGCTATAGCGGGGGCGACAATGAGCAGTTCTTC

J: TRBJ2-2
length: 15
V: TRBV19
D: .
size: .
CDR3: CASGGGDANTGELFF
DNA: TGTGCCAGTGGGGGCGGCGACGCGAACACCGGGGAGCTGTTTTTT

J: TRBJ1-1
length: 15
V: TRBV11-3
D: .
size: many
CDR3: CASSPYRRTNTEAFF
DNA: TGTGCCAGCAGCCCCTACCGACGGACGAACACTGAAGCTTTCTTT

J: TRBJ2-7
length: 14
V: TRBV11-3
D: TRBD1
size: .
CDR3: CASSAWTGSYEQYF
DNA: TGTGCCAGCAGCGCCTGGACAGGGTCATACGAGCAGTACTTC

J: TRBJ2-3
length: 16
V: TRBV11-3
D: TRBD2
size: many
CDR3: CASSLEPGGGANTQYF
DNA: TGTGCCAGCAGCTTAGAACCTGGCGGGGGGGCGAATACGCAGTATTTT

J: TRBJ1-2
length: 16
V: TRBV11-3
D: .
size: .
CDR3: CASSLVMLGREGGYTF
DNA: TGTGCCAGCAGCTTAGTCATGCTGGGGAGGGAGGGTGGCTACACCTTC

J: TRBJ2-1
length: 16
V: TRBV6-8
D: .
size: medium-sized
CDR3: CASSYSWRGRNNEQFF
DNA: TGTGCCAGCAGTTACTCGTGGCGGGGGCGAAACAATGAGCAGTTCTTC

J: TRBJ1-2
length: 17
V: TRBV10-2
D: TRBD1
size: .
CDR3: CASSEVRPGQTNYGYTF
DNA: TGCGCCAGCAGTGAGGTCAGACCGGGACAGACTAACTATGGCTACACCTTC

J: TRBJ1-2
length: 15
V: TRBV11-3
D: .
size: many
CDR3: CASSLGGGHGYGYTF
DNA: TGTGCCAGCAGCTTAGGTGGAGGGCACGGCTATGGCTACACCTTC

J: TRBJ1-5
length: 15
V: TRBV19
D: .
size: .
CDR3: CASSMAHGTNQPQHF
DNA: TGTGCCAGTAGTATGGCCCACGGGACCAATCAGCCCCAGCATTTT

J: TRBJ2-6
length: 17
V: TRBV23-1
D: .
size: medium-sized
CDR3: CASSQGDLNSGANVLTF
DNA: TGCGCCAGCAGCCAAGGAGACTTAAATTCTGGGGCCAACGTCCTGACTTTC

J: TRBJ2-2
length: 14
V: TRBV11-3
D: .
size: medium-sized
CDR3: CASSPQGNTGELFF
DNA: TGTGCCAGCAGCCCACAGGGGAACACCGGGGAGCTGTTTTTT

J: TRBJ2-5
length: 18
V: TRBV11-3
D: TRBD2
size: few
CDR3: CASSLGSLAGGYQETQYF
DNA: TGTGCCAGCAGCTTAGGGTCTCTAGCGGGGGGGTACCAAGAGACCCAGTACTTC

J: TRBJ2-3
length: 17
V: TRBV18
D: TRBD2
size: .
CDR3: CASSRLTSGAITDTQYF
DNA: TGTGCCAGCTCACGGTTGACTAGCGGGGCGATCACAGATACGCAGTATTTT

J: TRBJ1-1
length: 15
V: TRBV11-3
D: .
size: medium-sized
CDR3: CASSSAMGMNTEAFF
DNA: TGTGCCAGCAGCTCCGCCATGGGAATGAACACTGAAGCTTTCTTT

J: TRBJ2-5
length: 15
V: TRBV11-3
D: TRBD1
size: many
CDR3: CASSAGTGGGETQYF
DNA: TGTGCCAGCAGCGCAGGGACAGGGGGAGGAGAGACCCAGTACTTC

J: TRBJ1-2
length: 11
V: TRBV6-7
D: .
size: .
CDR3: CASSYYYGYTF
DNA: TGTGCCAGCAGTTACTACTATGGCTACACCTTC

J: TRBJ2-5
length: 14
V: TRBV11-3
D: TRBD2
size: many
CDR3: CASSSGLVGETQYF
DNA: TGTGCCAGCAGCTCCGGACTAGTTGGAGAGACCCAGTACTTC

J: TRBJ2-6
length: 17
V: TRBV25-1
D: TRBD2
size: few
CDR3: CASSEYIAGGGANVLTF
DNA: TGTGCCAGCAGTGAATATATTGCGGGAGGTGGGGCCAACGTCCTGACTTTC